This passage covers 18 T cell receptor beta chains from one sample sequenced in a study of HIV-infected patients and healthy controls. Whole blood was used without fractionation, so all unsorted peripheral T cells were included. cDNA was made from roughly 470 ng RNA using alpha and beta constant primers. Separate chain-specific third strand synthesis with multiplexing indices produced the alpha and beta libraries. Each CDR3 protein is one row after TCRdb ran MiXCR on the 5' RACE reads. The sample yields 10,000 to 15,000 distinct CDR3 sequences, approximately 11% seen once. Sequencing was performed on blood. These receptors were obtained from an adult in good health.

The CDR3 region is CASSVGGPRTDTQYF. The CDR3 bases are TGTGCCAGCAGCGTAGGGGGACCTCGCACAGATACGCAGTATTTT. The gene calls are TRBV9 and TRBJ2-3; D tentatively fits TRBD1 or TRBD2 (5 bases each). The CDR3 is 15 amino acids. Germline V lookup: CDR1 SGDLS, CDR2 YYNGEE. Trimming left V 0 bases short and J 1 base short, with 9 bases between.

V is TRBV11-2 and J is TRBJ2-4; 7 bases are shared with TRBD1. V shed 3 bases and J 14 bases; nucleotides not matched to a gene: 7. The CDR3 spans 12 residues. Germline V CDR1 and CDR2: SGHAT, FQNNGV. Written as DNA, the CDR3 is TGTGCCAGCAGCTTCGACCGGGACAGAGAGTACTTC. This translates into CASSFDRDREYF. The whole variable domain, remainder taken from reference TRBV11-2 and TRBJ2-4, is EAGVAQSPRYKIIEKRQSVAFWCNPISGHATLYWYQQILGQGPKLLIQFQNNGVVDDSQLPKDRFSAERLKGVDSTLKIQPAKLEDSAVYLCASSFDRDREYFGAGTRLSVL.

The chain uses TRBV3-1 and TRBJ1-2, with D unclear. The germline CDR1 and CDR2 sequences are LGHDT and YNNKEL (reference sequence). CDR3 length equals 13 residues. Trimming took off 1 base at V and 1 base at J, with 4 bases between the two ends. CDR3 bases: TGTGCCAGCAGCCAAGTTAATAACTATGGCTACACCTTC. Its translation is CASSQVNNYGYTF.

As regards this clonotype: The CDR3 end shows no conserved phenylalanine or tryptophan, and so a read error is likely. The chain combines TRBV19 with TRBJ2-2; 9 bases map to TRBD1. Trimming removed 7 bases from V and 0 bases from J; junction bases left unmatched: 9. CDR1 is LNHDA and CDR2 is SQIVND in the germline V gene (reference sequence). This CDR3 is 17 amino acids long. The CDR3 nucleotides are TGTGCCAGTACGGACGGACAGGGGAAGGCGAACACCGGGGAGCTGTTTTGT. It is translated as CASTDGQGKANTGELFC.

This clonotype has ten or more counts. The chain employs TRBV20-1 and TRBJ2-5; D perhaps matches TRBD2 (7 bases). In germline, CDR1 is DFQATT, CDR2 SNEGSKA (reference sequence). The V gene lost 4 bases and the J gene lost 1 base, with 19 bases spanning the gap. This CDR3 comprises 16 residues. The CDR3 coding sequence is TGCAGTGCTACAGATTCTAGCGGAGGGGGCCAAGAGACCCAGTACTTC. It is translated as CSATDSSGGGQETQYF.

This clonotype has a count of ten or more. The V call is TRBV2, the J call TRBJ2-7; perhaps TRBD2 as D (5 bases). Trimming took 3 bases from V and 12 from J, leaving 15 bases between them. From germline, CDR1 is SNHLY and CDR2 FYNNEI. This CDR3 region has 12 residues. In nucleotides, the CDR3 is TGTGCCAGCAGTGATGGAGGCGCCTACAGGTACTTC. Its protein is CASSDGGAYRYF.

This clonotype was recorded a few times. The chain employs TRBV28 and TRBJ2-7; TRBD1 aligns across 7 bases. Trimming removed 7 bases from V and 2 bases from J; junction bases left unmatched: 2. In germline, CDR1 is MDHEN, CDR2 SYDVKM. The CDR3 spans 12 residues. CDR3 in DNA: TGTGCCAGCAAGGGGACAGCCTACGAGCAGTACTTC. Encoded protein: CASKGTAYEQYF. The whole variable domain, filled in from reference TRBV28 and TRBJ2-7, reads DVKVTQSSRYLVKRTGEKVFLECVQDMDHENMFWYRQDPGLGLRLIYFSYDVKMKEKGDIPEGYSVSREKKERFSLILESASTNQTSMYLCASKGTAYEQYFGPGTRLTVT.

CDR3 region: CASRPGAGVNTIYF. CDR3 coding DNA: TGTGCCAGCAGACCGGGGGCTGGCGTGAACACCATATATTTT. The J gene is TRBJ1-3, the V gene TRBV3-1; the D gene is possibly TRBD1 (6 bases). The CDR3 spans 14 residues. With 6 bases removed from V and 7 bases from J, the gap between germline ends came to 16 bases. The germline V gene encodes CDR1 LGHDT and CDR2 YNNKEL (reference sequence).

The sample holds many counts of this clonotype. The rearrangement joins TRBV20-1 to TRBJ1-2; D uncertain. Germline values: CDR1 DFQATT, CDR2 SNEGSKA (reference sequence). The CDR3 is 12 amino acids. Trimming removed 3 bases from V and 4 bases from J, with 9 bases in between. Here the CDR3 reads CSASTEPYGYTF. CDR3 DNA sequence: TGCAGTGCTAGTACGGAGCCCTATGGCTACACCTTC.

In its sample, this clonotype is medium-sized. In DNA form, the CDR3 reads TGCAGTGCAGAACAGGTCCCCACGGAGACCCAGTACTTC. This encodes CSAEQVPTETQYF. J is TRBJ2-5 and V is TRBV20-1, with D maybe TRBD1 (5 bases). Germline CDR1 is DFQATT and CDR2 is SNEGSKA (reference sequence). The germline V and J ends were trimmed by 6 bases and 5 bases, with 16 bases remaining between them. The CDR3 consists of 13 residues.

This clonotype is medium-sized in the sample. The chain joins TRBV29-1 to TRBJ2-5, with 8 bases identical to TRBD2. CDR1 is SQVTM and CDR2 is ANQGSEA in the germline V gene. V trimming: 1 base; J trimming: 0 bases; junction bases outside the gene matches: 4. There are 15 residues in the CDR3. CDR3 sequence: CSVEAREAYQETQYF. CDR3 sequence (DNA): TGCAGCGTTGAAGCGCGGGAGGCCTACCAAGAGACCCAGTACTTC. Based on the CDR3 plus reference TRBV29-1 and TRBJ2-5, the full variable domain is SAVISQKPSRDICQRGTSLTIQCQVDSQVTMMFWYRQQPGQSLTLIATANQGSEATYESGFVIDKFPISRPNLTFSTLTVSNMSPEDSSIYLCSVEAREAYQETQYFGPGTRLLVL.

V and J are TRBV28 and TRBJ1-1; no definite D call. V was cut by 6 bases and J by 6 bases, with 11 bases left in between. Looked up from germline, CDR1 is MDHEN and CDR2 is SYDVKM. The CDR3 length is 12 residues. CDR3 sequence (DNA): TGTGCCAGCAGCTTGGACCCCTCTGAAGCTTTCTTT. The encoded protein is CASSLDPSEAFF.

This clonotype has ten or more counts. V and J are TRBV3-1 and TRBJ1-3; 9 bases are a match to TRBD1. This CDR3 has 15 residues. Germline V gene sequence: CDR1 LGHDT, CDR2 YNNKEL (reference sequence). Trimming took 2 bases from V and 2 from J; bases not matched to a gene: 1. CDR3 region: CASSQTGGTGNTIYF. CDR3 bases: TGTGCCAGCAGCCAAACAGGGGGCACTGGAAACACCATATATTTT.

This clonotype is classed as medium-sized. The rearrangement uses TRBV12-3 or TRBV12-4 and TRBJ2-2; 15 nucleotides match TRBD2. The ends lost 8 bases at V and 4 bases at J; junction bases unmatched: 2. The CDR3 extends over 15 amino acids. As DNA, the CDR3 is TGTGCCAGCGGACTAGCGGGAGGGGTCACCGGGGAGCTGTTTTTT. Protein product: CASGLAGGVTGELFF.

This clonotype is labeled medium-sized. The V gene is TRBV5-1, the J gene TRBJ2-1; 10 bases align to TRBD2. Germline V gene sequence: CDR1 SGHRS, CDR2 YFSETQ. CDR3 length equals 16 residues. With 0 bases clipped from V and 10 bases from J, the junction kept 10 bases outside the gene matches. The CDR3 sequence: CASSLGTSGGVGEQFF. The CDR3, as DNA: TGCGCCAGCAGCTTGGGGACTAGCGGCGGCGTAGGGGAGCAGTTCTTC.

This clonotype was seen many times. This chain links TRBV11-1 with TRBJ2-1, with D tentatively TRBD2 (6 bases). V was shortened by 2 bases and J by 5 bases, with 10 bases between the two germline ends. CDR3 length equals 14 residues. Per the germline V gene, CDR1 is SGHAT and CDR2 is FQDESV (reference sequence). The CDR3 here is CASSLRLVDNEQFF. The CDR3 DNA reads TGTGCCAGCAGCTTAAGACTAGTCGACAATGAGCAGTTCTTC.

In its sample, this clonotype was seen many times. V is TRBV9 and J is TRBJ2-1, with D perhaps matching TRBD1 (6 bases). The ends were cut back, 3 bases at V and 9 bases at J, with 19 bases in the middle. The CDR3 totals 15 residues. Germline-derived CDR1 and CDR2 are SGDLS and YYNGEE. The CDR3 reads CASSAYLGADGEQFF. The CDR3 DNA is TGTGCCAGCAGCGCCTACCTGGGGGCCGATGGTGAGCAGTTCTTC.

This clonotype is deemed medium-sized. The J gene is TRBJ1-1, the V gene TRBV7-6, with D possibly being TRBD1 (5 bases). With 3 bases removed from V and 1 base from J, the gap between germline ends came to 15 bases. This CDR3 spans 16 amino acids. Germline CDR1 SGHVS, CDR2 FNYEAQ. The CDR3: CASSLETGTRNTEAFF. The CDR3, as DNA: TGTGCCAGCAGCTTGGAAACCGGGACGAGGAACACTGAAGCTTTCTTT.